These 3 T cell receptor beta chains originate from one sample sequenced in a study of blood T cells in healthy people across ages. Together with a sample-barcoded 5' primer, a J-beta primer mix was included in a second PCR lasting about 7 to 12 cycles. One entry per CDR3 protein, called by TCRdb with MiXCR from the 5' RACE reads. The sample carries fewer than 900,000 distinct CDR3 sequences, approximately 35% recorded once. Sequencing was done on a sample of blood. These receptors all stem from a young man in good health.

This chain's CDR3 is CASIDPPRTGDGYTF. CDR3 DNA sequence: TGTGCCAGCATCGACCCTCCGAGGACAGGGGATGGCTACACCTTC. The rearrangement uses TRBV28 and TRBJ1-2, with 9 bases identical to TRBD1. V was pared by 7 bases and J by 6 bases, with 12 bases of the junction left unmatched. Germline CDR1 MDHEN, CDR2 SYDVKM. This CDR3 has 15 amino acids.

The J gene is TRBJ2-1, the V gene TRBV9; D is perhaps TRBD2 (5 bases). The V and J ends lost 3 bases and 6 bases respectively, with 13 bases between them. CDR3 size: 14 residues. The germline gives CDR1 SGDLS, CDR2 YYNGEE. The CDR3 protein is CASSGERTLNEQFF. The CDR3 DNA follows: TGTGCCAGCAGCGGAGAGCGGACTCTCAATGAGCAGTTCTTC.

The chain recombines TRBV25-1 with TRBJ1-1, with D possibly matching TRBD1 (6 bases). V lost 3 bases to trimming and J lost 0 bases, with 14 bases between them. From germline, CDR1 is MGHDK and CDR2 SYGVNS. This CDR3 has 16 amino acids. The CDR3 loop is CASSDSGGRMNTEAFF. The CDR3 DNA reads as TGTGCCAGCAGTGACTCGGGGGGCAGAATGAACACTGAAGCTTTCTTT.